A selection of T cell receptor beta chains follows, all from one sample in a study of a mutant IDH1 vaccine in newly diagnosed glioma. Sequenced by immunoSEQ multiplex PCR; TCRdb stores in-frame clones only, minus some. The table includes approximately 52,000 clones, over 65% detected once. Sequences were derived from PBMCs, sampled from a glioma patient treated with radiotherapy, temozolomide or both. The receptors derive from a woman aged 40-49 years with glioma. Both conserved end residues are part of each CDR3. The order of the fields is clone size, V gene, J gene, D gene, CDR3 DNA, CDR3 protein. D genes are given only for firm matches. Clone size is given for some rows only: seen once, a few or many times, or a class if the clone is expanded.

clone_size: -
v_call: TRBV9
j_call: TRBJ2-1
d_call: -
cdr3_nt: TGTGCCAGCAGCGTAGCACGATACAATGAGCAGTTCTTC
cdr3_aa: CASSVARYNEQFF

clone_size: -
v_call: TRBV6-6
j_call: TRBJ2-7
d_call: TRBD2
cdr3_nt: TGTGCCAGCAGTCCTGCCGGGACTAGCGGATCCTACGAGCAGTACTTC
cdr3_aa: CASSPAGTSGSYEQYF

clone_size: once
v_call: TRBV10-2
j_call: TRBJ1-5
d_call: -
cdr3_nt: TGCGCCAGCAGGCAGGGTAGCAATCAGCCCCAGCATTTT
cdr3_aa: CASRQGSNQPQHF

clone_size: few
v_call: TRBV9
j_call: TRBJ1-1
d_call: TRBD1
cdr3_nt: TGTGCCAGCAGCGTAGCTGGGACAGGGGTTGAAGCTTTCTTT
cdr3_aa: CASSVAGTGVEAFF

clone_size: -
v_call: TRBV30
j_call: TRBJ1-2
d_call: -
cdr3_nt: TGTGCCTGGGGGAGTCGGCTTAAGCTCTATGGCTACACCTTC
cdr3_aa: CAWGSRLKLYGYTF

clone_size: -
v_call: TRBV9
j_call: TRBJ2-7
d_call: -
cdr3_nt: TGTGCCAGCAGCGCCCGGGGGCGGGACGAGCAGTACTTC
cdr3_aa: CASSARGRDEQYF

clone_size: -
v_call: TRBV2
j_call: TRBJ1-5
d_call: -
cdr3_nt: TGTGCCAGCAAACGGAATAGCAATCAGCCCCAGCATTTT
cdr3_aa: CASKRNSNQPQHF

clone_size: few
v_call: TRBV4-1
j_call: TRBJ2-7
d_call: TRBD1
cdr3_nt: TGCGCCAGCAGCCAAGGGGGGGACAGGGCCTCCTACGAGCAGTACTTC
cdr3_aa: CASSQGGDRASYEQYF

clone_size: few
v_call: TRBV6-7
j_call: TRBJ1-5
d_call: -
cdr3_nt: TGTGCCAGCAGTTACTCATGGACACGGGAGGTCAGGCGAAATCAGCCCCAGCATTTT
cdr3_aa: CASSYSWTREVRRNQPQHF

clone_size: once
v_call: TRBV7-9
j_call: TRBJ1-3
d_call: -
cdr3_nt: TGTGCCAGCAGCTTAGGACAGGCTGGAAACACCATATATTTT
cdr3_aa: CASSLGQAGNTIYF

clone_size: -
v_call: TRBV5-1
j_call: TRBJ1-1
d_call: -
cdr3_nt: TGCGCCAGCAGTATAGACGTGGGGAACGCTGAAGCTTTCTTT
cdr3_aa: CASSIDVGNAEAFF

clone_size: once
v_call: TRBV6-5
j_call: TRBJ1-1
d_call: TRBD1
cdr3_nt: TGTGCCAGCAGTTGGGGGGGCGACAGGGGCACTGAAGCTTTCTTT
cdr3_aa: CASSWGGDRGTEAFF

clone_size: -
v_call: TRBV19
j_call: TRBJ1-5
d_call: TRBD1
cdr3_nt: TGTGCCAGTAGTTCCCCGGACAGGGGGTCAAATAGCAATCAGCCCCAGCATTTT
cdr3_aa: CASSSPDRGSNSNQPQHF

clone_size: -
v_call: TRBV19
j_call: TRBJ1-2
d_call: TRBD1
cdr3_nt: TGTGCCAGTAGTAGCGGGACAGCTAACTATGGCTACACCTTC
cdr3_aa: CASSSGTANYGYTF

clone_size: -
v_call: TRBV9
j_call: TRBJ2-2
d_call: TRBD2
cdr3_nt: TGTGCCAGCAGCGTAGCCAGCGGGGGAACCGGGGAGCTGTTTTTT
cdr3_aa: CASSVASGGTGELFF

clone_size: -
v_call: TRBV7-8
j_call: TRBJ1-2
d_call: -
cdr3_nt: TGTGCCAGCAGCTTAGATCGGGGTCCAGGCTATGGCTACACCTTC
cdr3_aa: CASSLDRGPGYGYTF

clone_size: -
v_call: TRBV4-3
j_call: TRBJ1-1
d_call: -
cdr3_nt: TGCGCCAGCAGCCAAGATAACGGTCCCCAAGCTTTCTTT
cdr3_aa: CASSQDNGPQAFF

clone_size: once
v_call: TRBV30
j_call: TRBJ2-5
d_call: TRBD1
cdr3_nt: TGTGCCTGGAAGCGGACAGGGGCGTGGGAGACCCAGTACTTC
cdr3_aa: CAWKRTGAWETQYF

clone_size: -
v_call: TRBV5-1
j_call: TRBJ1-2
d_call: TRBD1
cdr3_nt: TGCGCCAGCAGCTGGGGGACAGGGGTTATCTATGGCTACACCTTC
cdr3_aa: CASSWGTGVIYGYTF

clone_size: -
v_call: TRBV6-5
j_call: TRBJ2-1
d_call: -
cdr3_nt: TGTGCCAGCAGTTATCTTCTGGGAAGCTCCTACAATGAGCAGTTCTTC
cdr3_aa: CASSYLLGSSYNEQFF

clone_size: few
v_call: TRBV11-2
j_call: TRBJ2-7
d_call: -
cdr3_nt: TGTGCCAGCAGCTTAGATGTTAGACGCCAAACAGCCTACGAGCAGTACTTC
cdr3_aa: CASSLDVRRQTAYEQYF

clone_size: -
v_call: TRBV27
j_call: TRBJ1-2
d_call: -
cdr3_nt: TGTGCCAGCCGCAATGGGATCTTGACGGGCTACACCTTC
cdr3_aa: CASRNGILTGYTF

clone_size: -
v_call: TRBV5-4
j_call: TRBJ1-2
d_call: -
cdr3_nt: TGTGCCAGCAGCGAAGACCGGGCGCGGAGCTACACCTTC
cdr3_aa: CASSEDRARSYTF

clone_size: once
v_call: TRBV4-1
j_call: TRBJ2-2
d_call: -
cdr3_nt: TGCGCCAGCAGCCCCCCTTGGGTGTCGGACACCGGGGAGCTGTTTTTT
cdr3_aa: CASSPPWVSDTGELFF

clone_size: -
v_call: TRBV19
j_call: TRBJ2-7
d_call: TRBD2
cdr3_nt: TGTGCCAGTACCCTAGCGGGGGGCTCCTACGAGCAGTACTTC
cdr3_aa: CASTLAGGSYEQYF

clone_size: few
v_call: TRBV5-1
j_call: TRBJ1-1
d_call: TRBD1
cdr3_nt: TGCGCCAGCAGCATAGGGACAGCGAACACTGAAGCTTTCTTT
cdr3_aa: CASSIGTANTEAFF

clone_size: -
v_call: TRBV27
j_call: TRBJ1-6
d_call: TRBD1
cdr3_nt: TGTGCCAGCAGGTGGACAGGGAGCGGCTTCTATAATTCACCCCTCCACTTT
cdr3_aa: CASRWTGSGFYNSPLHF

clone_size: -
v_call: TRBV7-9
j_call: TRBJ1-3
d_call: -
cdr3_nt: TGTGCCAGCAGCCCGACGGCCTTCTCTGGAAACACCATATATTTT
cdr3_aa: CASSPTAFSGNTIYF

clone_size: -
v_call: TRBV4-1
j_call: TRBJ1-2
d_call: TRBD1
cdr3_nt: TGCGCCAGCAGCCAAGATCGGGCAGGGGGGCTATACACCTTC
cdr3_aa: CASSQDRAGGLYTF

clone_size: -
v_call: TRBV6-4
j_call: TRBJ1-1
d_call: -
cdr3_nt: TGTGCCAGTACCATAAGGCGAAGGACTGAAGCTTTCTTT
cdr3_aa: CASTIRRRTEAFF

clone_size: -
v_call: TRBV6-1
j_call: TRBJ1-2
d_call: -
cdr3_nt: TGTGCCAGCAGTGGGGGGACCGATTTGTTGCCCTACACCTTC
cdr3_aa: CASSGGTDLLPYTF

clone_size: -
v_call: TRBV5-1
j_call: TRBJ1-2
d_call: -
cdr3_nt: TGCGCCAGCAGCTTGGAAGCCTTCCTAGATGGCTACACCTTC
cdr3_aa: CASSLEAFLDGYTF

clone_size: -
v_call: TRBV13
j_call: TRBJ1-5
d_call: -
cdr3_nt: TGTGCCAGCAGCTTAGCAGGGGCTGGGAGCAATCAGCCCCAGCATTTT
cdr3_aa: CASSLAGAGSNQPQHF

clone_size: -
v_call: TRBV30
j_call: TRBJ1-3
d_call: -
cdr3_nt: TGTGCCTGGAGTGTACTAGCTGGAAACACCATATATTTT
cdr3_aa: CAWSVLAGNTIYF

clone_size: once
v_call: TRBV5-6
j_call: TRBJ2-2
d_call: TRBD1
cdr3_nt: TGTGCCAGCAGCTTGGGACAGGGGGACTATTTTACCGGGGAGCTGTTTTTT
cdr3_aa: CASSLGQGDYFTGELFF

clone_size: -
v_call: TRBV10-3
j_call: TRBJ1-2
d_call: TRBD1
cdr3_nt: TGTGCCATCAGGGGGACAGGGGGGGACTATGGCTACACCTTC
cdr3_aa: CAIRGTGGDYGYTF

clone_size: -
v_call: TRBV6-1
j_call: TRBJ2-3
d_call: -
cdr3_nt: TGTGCCAGCGGCGGGACAGAGCATGTTTCAGATACGCAGTATTTT
cdr3_aa: CASGGTEHVSDTQYF